The 21 T cell receptor beta chains reported below all come from one sample, sequenced in a study of CD8+CD57+ T cells in acquired aplastic anemia. The study profiled TCR beta VDJ and CDR3 using genomic DNA as template. TCRdb fed the reads into MiXCR, producing one record per CDR3 protein. The sample holds roughly 98,000 distinct CDR3 sequences; around 70% are singletons and the top ten take over 55%. The authors sequenced patients whose flow cytometry had shown CD8+CD57+ cell expansion. The sample taken for sequencing was sorted CD4+, CD8+, or CD8+CD57+ T cells (not recorded which) from PBMCs. These receptors were obtained from a human donor with aplastic anemia.

This chain joins TRBV25-1 and TRBJ2-7; a weak D match, TRBD1 (5 bases). CDR3 size: 14 residues. In germline, CDR1 is MGHDK, CDR2 SYGVNS. V lost 2 bases, J lost 3 bases, and 11 bases lay in between. The DNA for the CDR3 is TGTGCCAGCAGTGAAGGGGCAGGGATCTACGAGCAGTACTTC. Its protein is CASSEGAGIYEQYF.

The chain couples TRBV15 to TRBJ1-1; 7 bases match TRBD1. This CDR3 is 14 amino acids long. The germline V gene encodes CDR1 LNHNV and CDR2 YYDKDF (reference sequence). With 1 base clipped from V and 1 base from J, the junction kept 0 bases outside the gene matches. DNA of the CDR3: TGTGCCACCAGCAGAGGACAGGGGAACACTGAAGCTTTCTTT. Its translation: CATSRGQGNTEAFF.

V is TRBV2 and J is TRBJ1-2, with unresolved D. Germline values: CDR1 SNHLY, CDR2 FYNNEI. The CDR3 runs 13 residues. Trimming cost V 1 base and J 1 base, with 4 bases left between them. The CDR3 nucleotides read TGTGCCAGCAGTGAAGTGGATAACTATGGCTACACCTTC. Residues: CASSEVDNYGYTF. Looking up the rest from reference TRBV2 and TRBJ1-2 gives the full variable domain: EPEVTQTPSHQVTQMGQEVILRCVPISNHLYFYWYRQILGQKVEFLVSFYNNEISEKSEIFDDQFSVERPDGSNFTLKIRSTKLEDSAMYFCASSEVDNYGYTFGSGTRLTVV.

This clonotype was recorded a few times. A much larger clone is a single base away; this may be a read error. The chain employs TRBV6-5 and TRBJ1-6, with D unclear. The CDR3 runs to 15 residues. Germline values: CDR1 MNHEY, CDR2 SVGAGI. For the CDR3, the DNA is TGTGCCGGCAGTTACGGAAGCCCCTATAATTCACCCCTCCACTTT. It encodes CAGSYGSPYNSPLHF.

The V call is TRBV2, the J call TRBJ1-6; D ambiguous. There are 13 residues in the CDR3. V was clipped by 3 bases and J by 8 bases, with 8 bases between them. In germline, CDR1 is SNHLY, CDR2 FYNNEI. Here the CDR3 DNA reads TGTGCCAGCAGTGAGGGCAGTTATTCACCCCTCCACTTT. Protein: CASSEGSYSPLHF.

This clonotype has a handful of counts. Written as DNA, the CDR3 is TGCAGTGCTAGAAAGGGACACGGCTATGGCTACACCTTC. Translated: CSARKGHGYGYTF. This rearrangement joins TRBV20-1 to TRBJ1-2; TRBD1 is a possible D gene (6 bases). Trimming shortened V by 2 bases and J by 4 bases, and 11 bases separated the two germline ends. Germline CDR1 DFQATT, CDR2 SNEGSKA (reference sequence). This CDR3 spans 13 amino acids.

The chain joins TRBV30 to TRBJ2-1; D gene ambiguous. Germline CDR1 is GTSNPN and CDR2 is SVGIG (reference sequence). The length of the CDR3 is 10 residues. Trimming removed 5 bases from V and 5 bases from J, with 4 bases in between. The CDR3 nucleotides read TGTGCCTGGCTCCACAATGAGCAGTTCTTC. Residues: CAWLHNEQFF.

This rearrangement joins TRBV19 to TRBJ1-1; a weak D match, TRBD1 (5 bases). The germline CDR1 and CDR2 sequences are LNHDA and SQIVND (reference sequence). The CDR3 length is 11 residues. The CDR3 is CVTGRGTEAFF. CDR3 in DNA: TGTGTCACGGGTAGGGGCACTGAAGCTTTCTTT. Complete variable domain (other parts from reference TRBV19 and TRBJ1-1): DGGITQSPKYLFRKEGQNVTLSCEQNLNHDAMYWYRQDPGQGLRLIYYSQIVNDFQKGDIAEGYSVSREKKESFPLTVTSAQKNPTAFYLCVTGRGTEAFFGQGTRLTVV.

The V call is TRBV15, the J call TRBJ2-7; 8 bases are shared with TRBD1. Germline CDR1 is LNHNV and CDR2 is YYDKDF (reference sequence). The CDR3 covers 14 residues. V lost 6 bases to trimming and J lost 4 bases; unmatched junction nucleotides: 8. The CDR3 is CATSPGQGPYEQYF. The CDR3 DNA reads as TGTGCCACCAGTCCCGGACAGGGCCCTTACGAGCAGTACTTC. The variable domain in full, completed from reference TRBV15 and TRBJ2-7, reads DAMVIQNPRYQVTQFGKPVTLSCSQTLNHNVMYWYQQKSSQAPKLLFHYYDKDFNNEADTPDNFQSRRPNTSFCFLDIRSPGLGDTAMYLCATSPGQGPYEQYFGPGTRLTVT.

The rearrangement joins TRBV24-1 to TRBJ2-3; D could derive from TRBD1 or TRBD2 (5 bases each). Germline V CDR1 and CDR2: KGHDR, SFDVKD. V gave up 3 bases and J gave up 0 bases, with 12 bases separating them. The CDR3 extends over 16 amino acids. The CDR3 nucleotides are TGTGCCACCAGTGATCGGGGCGCCACAAGCACAGATACGCAGTATTTT. This encodes CATSDRGATSTDTQYF.

On this clonotype: The junction shows a germline mismatch at one end, possibly a read error. The J gene is TRBJ2-7, the V gene TRBV7-7; D gene uncertain. CDR3 length equals 13 residues. Germline loops: CDR1 SSHAT, CDR2 FNYEAQ (reference sequence). CDR3 region: CASSYGRNYEQYF. The CDR3, as DNA: TGTGCTAGCAGCTACGGACGGAACTACGAGCAGTACTTC.

The J gene is TRBJ2-7, the V gene TRBV20-1; 16 bases line up with TRBD2. The CDR3 consists of 17 residues. The trim removed 8 bases at V and 7 bases at J, leaving 17 bases unmatched. Germline V gene sequence: CDR1 DFQATT, CDR2 SNEGSKA (reference sequence). This CDR3 reads CSTQHTGLAGGYYEQYF. In DNA, the CDR3 is TGCAGTACCCAGCACACGGGACTAGCGGGGGGGTACTATGAGCAGTACTTC.

About this clonotype: One end of the junction is discordant with germline, which a read error may explain. This rearrangement joins TRBV7-7 to TRBJ1-1, with TRBD1 as a possible D gene (5 bases). CDR1 is SSHAT and CDR2 is FNYEAQ in the germline V gene (reference sequence). This CDR3 comprises 17 residues. In DNA form, the CDR3 reads TGTGCTAGCAGCCCCGTGGCGGGGGAGGGTTGGGACACTGAAGCTTTCTTT. Encoded protein: CASSPVAGEGWDTEAFF.

The V and J genes are TRBV10-3 and TRBJ1-1; D may be TRBD1 (5 bases). Per the germline V gene, CDR1 is ENHRY and CDR2 is SYGVKD. The V end was cut by 9 bases, the J end by 2 bases, with 13 bases between. This CDR3 has 13 amino acids. DNA of the CDR3: TGTGCCATTGCACCCGGGACCAACACTGAAGCTTTCTTT. This encodes CAIAPGTNTEAFF.

The J gene is TRBJ1-5, the V gene TRBV20-1, with 8 bases lining up with TRBD1. V was pared by 5 bases and J by 1 base, with 10 bases of the junction left unmatched. CDR3 size: 16 residues. CDR1 is DFQATT and CDR2 is SNEGSKA in the germline V gene (reference sequence). CDR3 sequence: CSARSSGGLSNQPQHF. Here the CDR3 DNA reads TGCAGTGCTCGGTCCTCAGGGGGCCTGAGCAATCAGCCCCAGCATTTT.

V gene TRBV20-1 combines with J gene TRBJ2-3, with D perhaps TRBD1 or TRBD2 (5 bases each). The CDR3 consists of 11 residues. The ends were cut back, 7 bases at V and 6 bases at J, with 11 bases in the middle. Germline CDR1 reads DFQATT; CDR2 reads SNEGSKA (reference sequence). The CDR3 DNA sequence: TGCAGTGTCTCATGGGGGGATACGCAGTATTTT. This gives the protein CSVSWGDTQYF.

With regard to this clonotype: It is unclear where the CDR3 begins or ends on the DNA, so no DNA is shown, and the CDR3 is as TCRdb lists it. The chain has TRBV18 and TRBJ1-6; the table names TRBD1, a call not compared with the DNA. Per the germline V gene, CDR1 is KGHSH and CDR2 is LQKENI. The CDR3 comprises 13 residues, both ends counted. CDR3 residues: CASSDVPNSPLHF.

This clonotype was counted a few times. The rearrangement joins TRBV2 to TRBJ1-4; the match to TRBD1 covers 7 bases. With 6 bases clipped from V and 14 bases from J, the junction kept 6 bases outside the gene matches. The CDR3 has 11 residues. Germline V CDR1 and CDR2: SNHLY, FYNNEI. The CDR3 DNA reads as TGTGCCAGCAGCTCCCCCAGGGGGCTGTTTTTT. Translating it yields CASSSPRGLFF.

This rearrangement joins TRBV15 to TRBJ1-5, with D unclear. V was trimmed by 0 bases and J by 1 base, leaving 10 bases between them. CDR3 length equals 16 residues. Germline CDR1 and CDR2: LNHNV and YYDKDF (reference sequence). The CDR3 loop reads CATSRDLAGSNQPQHF. CDR3 DNA: TGTGCCACCAGCAGAGACCTTGCCGGAAGCAATCAGCCCCAGCATTTT.

A remark on this clonotype: A read error may account for a junction end that differs from germline. The chain carries TRBV10-3 and TRBJ1-4, with a weak D call TRBD1 (6 bases). This CDR3 spans 13 amino acids. Germline assignment: CDR1 ENHRY and CDR2 SYGVKD. The CDR3 is CAISESREGGLLF. The CDR3 region has the DNA TGTGCCATCAGTGAGTCGCGTGAGGGGGGACTGCTTTTT.

The rearrangement uses TRBV5-1 and TRBJ2-7, with 7 bases identical to TRBD2. The CDR3 is 15 amino acids. Trimming took 0 bases from V and 3 from J; bases not matched to a gene: 6. Per germline, CDR1 SGHRS and CDR2 YFSETQ. The CDR3 nucleotides are TGCGCCAGCAGCTTGGCGACGGGGGAGGGCTACGAGCAGTACTTC. Amino acids: CASSLATGEGYEQYF.